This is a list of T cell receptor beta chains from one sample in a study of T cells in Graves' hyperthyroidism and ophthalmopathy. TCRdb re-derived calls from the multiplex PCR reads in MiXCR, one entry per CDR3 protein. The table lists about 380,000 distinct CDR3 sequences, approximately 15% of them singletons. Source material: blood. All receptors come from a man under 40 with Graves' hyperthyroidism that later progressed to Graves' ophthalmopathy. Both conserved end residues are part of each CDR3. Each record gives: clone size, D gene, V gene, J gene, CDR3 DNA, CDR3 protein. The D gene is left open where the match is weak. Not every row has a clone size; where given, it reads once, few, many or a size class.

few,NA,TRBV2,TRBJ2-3,TGTGCCAGCAGTGGGGGAGCGGCGGATACGCAGTATTTT,CASSGGAADTQYF
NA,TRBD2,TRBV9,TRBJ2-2,TGTGCCAGCAGCGCCGGGACTATGAGATCCGGGGAGCTGTTTTTT,CASSAGTMRSGELFF
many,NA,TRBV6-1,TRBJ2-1,TGTGCCAGCAGTGAGGATAGGTTATCCTACAATGAGCAGTTCTTC,CASSEDRLSYNEQFF
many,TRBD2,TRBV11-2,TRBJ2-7,TGTGCCAGCAGCTTCCTAGCGGGGAGTTACGAGCAGTACTTC,CASSFLAGSYEQYF
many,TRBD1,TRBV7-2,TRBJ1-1,TGTGCCAGCAGATTAACAGGGGGCGCGGTGTACGCGAAGAACACTGAAGCTTTCTTT,CASRLTGGAVYAKNTEAFF
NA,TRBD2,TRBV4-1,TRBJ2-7,TGCGCCAGCAGCCCCTTCGGGGGGTCCTACGAGCAGTACTTC,CASSPFGGSYEQYF
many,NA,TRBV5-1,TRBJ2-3,TGCGCCAGCAGCTTGGGGCTGCTCAACACAGATACGCAGTATTTT,CASSLGLLNTDTQYF
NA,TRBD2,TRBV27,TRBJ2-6,TGTGCCAGCAGTCACATCAGCGGGGGGGCCGCTGGGGCCAACGTCCTGACTTTC,CASSHISGGAAGANVLTF
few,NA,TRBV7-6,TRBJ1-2,TGTGCCAGCAGCGGCGCAGGGAACGGCTACACCTTC,CASSGAGNGYTF
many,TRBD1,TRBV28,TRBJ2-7,TGTGCCAGCAGTCCTCCCGGGACAGGACGTAGGGAGCAGTACTTC,CASSPPGTGRREQYF
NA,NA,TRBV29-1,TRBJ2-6,TGCGGGGCCAGTGCCTTCCCTGGGGCCAACGTCCTGACTTTC,CGASAFPGANVLTF
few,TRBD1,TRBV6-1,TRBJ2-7,TGTGCCAGCAGTTCAAGGACAGGGGTAAACGAGCAGTACTTC,CASSSRTGVNEQYF
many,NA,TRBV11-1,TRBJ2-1,TGTGCCAGCAGCCGATTCAACAATGAGCAGTTCTTC,CASSRFNNEQFF
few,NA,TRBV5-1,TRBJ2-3,TGCGCCAGCAGCTGGAAGGGGGACCGGGGAGATACGCAGTATTTT,CASSWKGDRGDTQYF
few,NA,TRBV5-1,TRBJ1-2,TGCGCCAGCAGCTTGCACCAGGATTATGGCTACACCTTC,CASSLHQDYGYTF
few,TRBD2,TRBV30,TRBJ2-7,TGTGCCTGGAAAGTCGGGGCCGGGACTAGCGCCGAGCAGTACTTC,CAWKVGAGTSAEQYF